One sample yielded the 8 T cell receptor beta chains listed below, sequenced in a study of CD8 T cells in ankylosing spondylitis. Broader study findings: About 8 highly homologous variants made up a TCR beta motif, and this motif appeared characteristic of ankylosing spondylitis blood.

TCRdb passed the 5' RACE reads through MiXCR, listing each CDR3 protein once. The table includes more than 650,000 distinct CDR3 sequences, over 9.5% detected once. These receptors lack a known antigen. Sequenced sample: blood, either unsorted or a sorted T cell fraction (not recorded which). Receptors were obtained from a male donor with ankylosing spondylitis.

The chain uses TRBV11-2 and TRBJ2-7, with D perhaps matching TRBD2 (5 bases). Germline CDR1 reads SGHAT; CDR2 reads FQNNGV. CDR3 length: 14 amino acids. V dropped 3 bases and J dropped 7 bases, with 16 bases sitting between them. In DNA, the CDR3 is TGTGCCAGCAGCTTGGTTGTGGGGAGCTCGGAGCAGTACTTC. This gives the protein CASSLVVGSSEQYF.

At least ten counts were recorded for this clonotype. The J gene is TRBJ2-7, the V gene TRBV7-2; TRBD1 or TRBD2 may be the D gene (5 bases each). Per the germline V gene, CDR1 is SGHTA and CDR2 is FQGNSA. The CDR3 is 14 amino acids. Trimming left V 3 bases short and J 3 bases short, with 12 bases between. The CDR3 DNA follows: TGTGCCAGCAGCTTGTTGGGACCAGGCTACGAGCAGTACTTC. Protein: CASSLLGPGYEQYF.

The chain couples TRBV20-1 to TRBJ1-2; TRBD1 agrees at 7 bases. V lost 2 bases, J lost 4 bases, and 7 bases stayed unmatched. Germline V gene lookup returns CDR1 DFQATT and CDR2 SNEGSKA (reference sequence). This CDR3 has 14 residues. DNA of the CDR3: TGCAGTGCTAGACGACAGGGCTCTGGCTATGGCTACACCTTC. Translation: CSARRQGSGYGYTF.

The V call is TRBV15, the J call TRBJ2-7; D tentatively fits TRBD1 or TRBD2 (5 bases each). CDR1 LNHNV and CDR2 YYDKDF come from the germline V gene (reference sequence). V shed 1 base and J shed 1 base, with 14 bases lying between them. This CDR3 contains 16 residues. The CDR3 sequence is CATSRVLGRGSYEQYF. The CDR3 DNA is TGTGCCACCAGCAGAGTATTGGGACGGGGATCCTACGAGCAGTACTTC.

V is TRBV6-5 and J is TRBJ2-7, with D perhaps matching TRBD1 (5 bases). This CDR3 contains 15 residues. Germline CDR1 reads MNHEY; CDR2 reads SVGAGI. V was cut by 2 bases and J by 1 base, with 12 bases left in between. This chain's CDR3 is CASSYQHDRSYEQYF. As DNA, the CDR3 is TGTGCCAGCAGTTACCAACACGACAGATCCTACGAGCAGTACTTC.

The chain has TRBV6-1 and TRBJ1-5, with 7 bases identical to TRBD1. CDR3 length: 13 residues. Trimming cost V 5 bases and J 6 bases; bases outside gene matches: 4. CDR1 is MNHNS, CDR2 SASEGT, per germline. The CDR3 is CASSIQGGQPQHF. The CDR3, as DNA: TGTGCCAGCAGTATCCAGGGGGGTCAGCCCCAGCATTTT.

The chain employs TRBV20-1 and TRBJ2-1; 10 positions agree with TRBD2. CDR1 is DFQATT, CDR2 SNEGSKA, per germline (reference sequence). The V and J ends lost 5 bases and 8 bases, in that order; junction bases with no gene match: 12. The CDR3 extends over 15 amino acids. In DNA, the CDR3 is TGCAGTGCTGGAAAGGCGGCTAGCGGGAGTTATGAGCAGTTCTTC. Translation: CSAGKAASGSYEQFF.

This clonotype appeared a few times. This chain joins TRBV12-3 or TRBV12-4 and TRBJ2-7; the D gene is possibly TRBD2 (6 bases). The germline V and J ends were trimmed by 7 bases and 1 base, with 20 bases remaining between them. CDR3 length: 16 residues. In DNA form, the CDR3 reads TGTGCCAGCACAAATCTTCTAAGGGGACTGTCCTACGAGCAGTACTTC. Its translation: CASTNLLRGLSYEQYF.